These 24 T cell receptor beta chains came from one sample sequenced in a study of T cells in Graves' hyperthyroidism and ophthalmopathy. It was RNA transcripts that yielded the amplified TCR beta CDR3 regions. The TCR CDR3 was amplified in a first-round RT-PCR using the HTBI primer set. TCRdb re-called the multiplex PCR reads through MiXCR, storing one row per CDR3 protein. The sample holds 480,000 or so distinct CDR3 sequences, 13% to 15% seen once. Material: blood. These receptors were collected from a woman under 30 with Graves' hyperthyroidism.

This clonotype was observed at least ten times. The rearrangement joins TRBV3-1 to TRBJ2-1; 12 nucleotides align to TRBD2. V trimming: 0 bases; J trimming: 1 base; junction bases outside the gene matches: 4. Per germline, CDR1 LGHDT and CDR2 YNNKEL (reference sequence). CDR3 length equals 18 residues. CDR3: CASSQELAGGLSYNEQFF. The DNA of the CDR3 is TGTGCCAGCAGCCAAGAACTAGCGGGAGGTCTTTCCTACAATGAGCAGTTCTTC.

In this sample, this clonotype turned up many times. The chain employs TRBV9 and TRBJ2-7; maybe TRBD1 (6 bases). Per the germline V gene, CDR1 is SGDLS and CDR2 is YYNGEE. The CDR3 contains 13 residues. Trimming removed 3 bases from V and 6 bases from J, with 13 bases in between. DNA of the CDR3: TGTGCCAGCAGCGGCACTCCCAGGGGCGAGCAGTACTTC. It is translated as CASSGTPRGEQYF.

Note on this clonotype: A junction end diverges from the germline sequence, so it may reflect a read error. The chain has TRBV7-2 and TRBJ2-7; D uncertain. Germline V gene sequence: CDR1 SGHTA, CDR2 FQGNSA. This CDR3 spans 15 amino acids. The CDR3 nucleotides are TGCGCCAGCAGCCAAGTTACCGGGTCCCACTACGAGCAGTACTTC. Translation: CASSQVTGSHYEQYF.

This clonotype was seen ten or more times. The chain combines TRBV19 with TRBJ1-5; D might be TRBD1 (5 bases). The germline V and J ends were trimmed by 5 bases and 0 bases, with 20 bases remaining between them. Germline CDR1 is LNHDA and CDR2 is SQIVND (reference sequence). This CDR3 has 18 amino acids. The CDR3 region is CASSPASGGTYSNQPQHF. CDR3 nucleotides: TGTGCCAGTAGTCCCGCCTCGGGGGGAACGTATAGCAATCAGCCCCAGCATTTT.

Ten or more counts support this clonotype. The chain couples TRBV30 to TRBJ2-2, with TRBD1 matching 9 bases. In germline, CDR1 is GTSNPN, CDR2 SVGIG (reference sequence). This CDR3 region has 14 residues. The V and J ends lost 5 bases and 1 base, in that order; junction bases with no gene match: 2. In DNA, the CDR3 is TGTGCCTGGCCGGGACAGGGGAACACCGGGGAGCTGTTTTTT. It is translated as CAWPGQGNTGELFF.

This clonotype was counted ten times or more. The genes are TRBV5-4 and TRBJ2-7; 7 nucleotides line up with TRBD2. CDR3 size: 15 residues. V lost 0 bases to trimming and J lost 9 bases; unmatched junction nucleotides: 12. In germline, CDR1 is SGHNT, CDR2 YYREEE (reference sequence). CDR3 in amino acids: CASSLDQRGSGRQYF. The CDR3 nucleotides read TGTGCCAGCAGCTTGGATCAGCGGGGTAGCGGTAGGCAGTACTTC.

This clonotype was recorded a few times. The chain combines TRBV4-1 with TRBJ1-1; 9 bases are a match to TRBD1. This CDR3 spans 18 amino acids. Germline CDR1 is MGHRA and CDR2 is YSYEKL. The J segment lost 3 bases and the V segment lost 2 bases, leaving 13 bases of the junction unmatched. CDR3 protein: CASSQSPGTGRVDTEAFF. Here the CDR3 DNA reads TGCGCCAGCAGCCAATCCCCCGGGACAGGGAGGGTGGACACTGAAGCTTTCTTT.

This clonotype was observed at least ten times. The CDR3 sequence is CASSTPYRADTQYF. The CDR3 coding sequence is TGTGCCAGCAGTACCCCCTACAGGGCCGATACGCAGTATTTT. V and J are TRBV28 and TRBJ2-3; D perhaps matches TRBD1 (6 bases). This CDR3 has 14 residues. Looked up from germline, CDR1 is MDHEN and CDR2 is SYDVKM. V was clipped by 5 bases and J by 6 bases, with 15 bases between them.

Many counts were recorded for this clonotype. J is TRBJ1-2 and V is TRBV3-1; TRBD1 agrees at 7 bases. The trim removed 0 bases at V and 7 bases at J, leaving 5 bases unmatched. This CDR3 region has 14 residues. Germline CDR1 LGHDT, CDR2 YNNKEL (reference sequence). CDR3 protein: CASSQDRQGRGYTF. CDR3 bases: TGTGCCAGCAGCCAAGACCGACAGGGACGTGGCTACACCTTC.

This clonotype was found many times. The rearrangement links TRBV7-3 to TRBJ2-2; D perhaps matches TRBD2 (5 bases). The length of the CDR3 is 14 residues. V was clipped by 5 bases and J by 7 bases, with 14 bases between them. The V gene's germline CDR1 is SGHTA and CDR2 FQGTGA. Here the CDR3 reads CASSLNTGGGELFF. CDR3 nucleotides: TGTGCCAGCAGCCTTAATACCGGAGGCGGGGAGCTGTTTTTT.

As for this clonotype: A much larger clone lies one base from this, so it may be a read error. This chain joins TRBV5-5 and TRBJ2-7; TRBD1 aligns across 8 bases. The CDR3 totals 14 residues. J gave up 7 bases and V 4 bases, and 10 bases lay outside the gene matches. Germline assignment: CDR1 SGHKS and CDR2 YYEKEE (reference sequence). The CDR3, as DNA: TGTGCCAGCAGCATATGGACAGGGACCCATGAGCAGTACTTC. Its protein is CASSIWTGTHEQYF.

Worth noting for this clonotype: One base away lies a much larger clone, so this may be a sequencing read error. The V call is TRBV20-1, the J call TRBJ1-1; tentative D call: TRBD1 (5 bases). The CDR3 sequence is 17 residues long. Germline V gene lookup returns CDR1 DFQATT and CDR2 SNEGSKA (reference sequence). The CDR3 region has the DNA TGCAGCCGACTCCGCGGGGGTCTGATCGAACTTGGCACTGAAGCTTTCTTT. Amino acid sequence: CSRLRGGLIELGTEAFF.

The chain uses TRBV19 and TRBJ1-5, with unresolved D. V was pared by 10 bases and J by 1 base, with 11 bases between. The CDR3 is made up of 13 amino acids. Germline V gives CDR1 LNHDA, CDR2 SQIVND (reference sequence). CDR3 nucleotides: TGTGCCATCCAGGTAGGGAGCAATCAGCCCCAGCATTTT. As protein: CAIQVGSNQPQHF. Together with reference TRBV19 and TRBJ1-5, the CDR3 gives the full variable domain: DGGITQSPKYLFRKEGQNVTLSCEQNLNHDAMYWYRQDPGQGLRLIYYSQIVNDFQKGDIAEGYSVSREKKESFPLTVTSAQKNPTAFYLCAIQVGSNQPQHFGDGTRLSIL.

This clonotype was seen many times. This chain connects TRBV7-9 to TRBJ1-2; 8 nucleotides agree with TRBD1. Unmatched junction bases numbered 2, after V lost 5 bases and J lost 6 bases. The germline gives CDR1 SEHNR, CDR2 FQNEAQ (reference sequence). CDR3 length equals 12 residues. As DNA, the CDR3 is TGTGCCAGCAGCGAGACAGGGGATGGCTACACCTTC. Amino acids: CASSETGDGYTF. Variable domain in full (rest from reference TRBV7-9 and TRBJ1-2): DTGVSQNPRHKITKRGQNVTFRCDPISEHNRLYWYRQTLGQGPEFLTYFQNEAQLEKSRLLSDRFSAERPKGSFSTLEIQRTEQGDSAMYLCASSETGDGYTFGSGTRLTVV.

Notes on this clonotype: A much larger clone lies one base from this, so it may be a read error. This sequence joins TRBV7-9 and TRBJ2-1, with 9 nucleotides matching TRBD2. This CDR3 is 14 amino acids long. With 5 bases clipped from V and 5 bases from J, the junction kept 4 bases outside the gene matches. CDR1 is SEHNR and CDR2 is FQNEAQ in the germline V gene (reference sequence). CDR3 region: CASSPSGTNNEQFF. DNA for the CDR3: TGTGCCAGCAGCCCTAGCGGGACCAACAATGAGCAGTTCTTC. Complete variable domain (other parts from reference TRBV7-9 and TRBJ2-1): DTGVSQNPRHKITKRGQNVTFRCDPISEHNRLYWYRQTLGQGPEFLTYFQNEAQLEKSRLLSDRFSAERPKGSFSTLEIQRTEQGDSAMYLCASSPSGTNNEQFFGPGTRLTVL.

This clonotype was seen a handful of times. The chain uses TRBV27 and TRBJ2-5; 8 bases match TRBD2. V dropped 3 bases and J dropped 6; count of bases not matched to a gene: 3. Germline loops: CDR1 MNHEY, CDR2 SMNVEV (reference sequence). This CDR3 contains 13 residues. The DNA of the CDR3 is TGTGCCAGCAGTTTTGGCGGGAGGCAGACCCAGTACTTC. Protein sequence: CASSFGGRQTQYF.

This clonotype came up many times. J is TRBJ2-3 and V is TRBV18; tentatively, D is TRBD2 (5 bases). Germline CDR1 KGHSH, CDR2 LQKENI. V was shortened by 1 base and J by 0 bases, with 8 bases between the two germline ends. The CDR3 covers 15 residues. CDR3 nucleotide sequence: TGTGCCAGCTCACCACAGGACTTTAGCACAGATACGCAGTATTTT. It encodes CASSPQDFSTDTQYF. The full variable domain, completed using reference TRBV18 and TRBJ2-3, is NAGVMQNPRHLVRRRGQEARLRCSPMKGHSHVYWYRQLPEEGLKFMVYLQKENIIDESGMPKERFSAEFPKEGPSILRIQQVVRGDSAAYFCASSPQDFSTDTQYFGPGTRLTVL.

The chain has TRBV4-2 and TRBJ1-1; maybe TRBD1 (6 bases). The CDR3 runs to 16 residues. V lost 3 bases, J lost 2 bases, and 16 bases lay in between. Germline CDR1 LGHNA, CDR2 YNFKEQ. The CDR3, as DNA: TGTGCCAGCAGCCATCAGAGGCGGACAGAAAACACTGAAGCTTTCTTT. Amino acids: CASSHQRRTENTEAFF.

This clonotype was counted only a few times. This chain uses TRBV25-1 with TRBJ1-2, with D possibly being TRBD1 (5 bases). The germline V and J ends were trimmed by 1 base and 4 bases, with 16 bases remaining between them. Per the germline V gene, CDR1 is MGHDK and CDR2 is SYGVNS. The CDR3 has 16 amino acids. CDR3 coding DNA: TGTGCCAGCAGTGAATGGGGAAGGACAACTTCCTATGGCTACACCTTC. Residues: CASSEWGRTTSYGYTF.

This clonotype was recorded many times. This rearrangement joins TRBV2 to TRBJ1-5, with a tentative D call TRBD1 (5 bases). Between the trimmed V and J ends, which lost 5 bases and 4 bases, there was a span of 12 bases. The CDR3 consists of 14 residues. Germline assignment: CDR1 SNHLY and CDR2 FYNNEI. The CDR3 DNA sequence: TGTGCCAGCAGTCCCGACAGCTTGAATCAGCCCCAGCATTTT. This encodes CASSPDSLNQPQHF.

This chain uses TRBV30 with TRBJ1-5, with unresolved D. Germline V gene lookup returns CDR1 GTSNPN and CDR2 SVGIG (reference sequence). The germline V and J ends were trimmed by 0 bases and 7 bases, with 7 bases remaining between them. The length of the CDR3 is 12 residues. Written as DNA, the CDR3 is TGTGCCTGGAGTGTAGGGCTCCAGCCCCAGCATTTT. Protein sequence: CAWSVGLQPQHF.

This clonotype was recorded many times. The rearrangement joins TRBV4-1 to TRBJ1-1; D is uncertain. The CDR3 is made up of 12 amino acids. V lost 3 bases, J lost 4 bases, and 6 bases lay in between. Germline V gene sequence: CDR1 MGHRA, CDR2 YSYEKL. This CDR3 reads CASSQLSTEAFF. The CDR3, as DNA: TGCGCCAGCAGCCAGCTTAGCACTGAAGCTTTCTTT.

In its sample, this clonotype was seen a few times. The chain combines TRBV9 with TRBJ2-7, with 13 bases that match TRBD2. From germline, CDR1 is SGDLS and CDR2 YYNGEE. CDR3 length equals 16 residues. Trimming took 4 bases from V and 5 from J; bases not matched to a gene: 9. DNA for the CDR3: TGTGCCAGCAGCCAGGGGATCGGACTAGCGGGAGACGAGCAGTACTTC. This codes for CASSQGIGLAGDEQYF.

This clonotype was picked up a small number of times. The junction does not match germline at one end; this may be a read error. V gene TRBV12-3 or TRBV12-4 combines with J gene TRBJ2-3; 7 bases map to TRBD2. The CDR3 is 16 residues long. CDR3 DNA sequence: TGTGCCAGCAGTGAAAAGCAGCGGGAATTTGCAGATATGCAGTATTTT. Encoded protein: CASSEKQREFADMQYF.